The 5 T cell receptor beta chains reported below all come from one sample, sequenced in a study of breast tumors, draining lymph nodes, adjacent tissues (dated by TCRdb to between 2015 and 2016). Lymph node samples were obtained from the axillary draining lymph nodes of breast cancer patients. Library preparation was by multiplex PCR. These reads were obtained on an Illumina HiSeq 2000. The public reads were reanalyzed by TCRdb: fastp trimming at Q25, MiXCR alignment, in-frame beta chains only. For every CDR3 protein sequence, its rows merge into one entry that carries the most common genes and DNA. This sample has about 100,000 distinct CDR3 sequences in its table, and roughly 20% of those were observed once. Roughly 1.3% of the sample lies in the top ten. The material sequenced was axillary lymph node tissue. Receptors originate from a female donor with breast cancer. Some clones in this sample may be carry-over from other donors' samples.

Worth noting for this clonotype: Possible read error: a much larger clone is one base away. The chain recombines TRBV19 with TRBJ2-2, with D maybe TRBD2 (5 bases). The germline V gene encodes CDR1 LNHDA and CDR2 SQIVND (reference sequence). CDR3 length: 12 residues. The CDR3: CASSTYTGELSF. In DNA, the CDR3 is TGTGCCAGTAGTACTTACACCGGGGAGCTGTCTTTT.

For this clonotype: One base away lies a much larger clone, so this may be a sequencing read error. V is TRBV19 and J is TRBJ2-7; D gene unclear. The CDR3 consists of 13 residues. V lost 3 bases to trimming and J lost 2 bases, with 8 bases between them. Germline CDR1 is LNHDA and CDR2 is SQIVND (reference sequence). The CDR3 sequence: CASSIPGAYEQYF. In nucleotides, the CDR3 is TGTGCCAGTAGTATCCCAGGTGCCTACGAGCAGTACTTC. The full variable domain, with the rest looked up from reference TRBV19 and TRBJ2-7, is DGGITQSPKYLFRKEGQNVTLSCEQNLNHDAMYWYRQDPGQGLRLIYYSQIVNDFQKGDIAEGYSVSREKKESFPLTVTSAQKNPTAFYLCASSIPGAYEQYFGPGTRLTVT.

This clonotype was counted at least ten times. CDR3 bases: TGTGCCAGCAGTCGGCTAACCGGGGAGCTGTTTTTT. Its protein is CASSRLTGELFF. The V call is TRBV6-6, the J call TRBJ2-2, with D unclear. CDR3 size: 12 residues. V lost 5 bases and J lost 5, with 6 bases in between. Germline V lookup: CDR1 MNHNY, CDR2 SVGAGI (reference sequence).

V is TRBV3-1 and J is TRBJ1-4; a possible D gene is TRBD1 (5 bases). V was pared by 0 bases and J by 3 bases, with 14 bases between. The V gene's germline CDR1 is LGHDT and CDR2 YNNKEL (reference sequence). This CDR3 has 17 amino acids. The CDR3: CASSQEFRGFANEKLFF. The DNA of the CDR3 is TGTGCCAGCAGCCAAGAATTTCGGGGGTTTGCTAATGAAAAACTGTTTTTT.

There are many counts of this clonotype. The J gene is TRBJ1-5, the V gene TRBV2, with 8 bases fitting TRBD1. Germline V gene data show CDR1 as SNHLY and CDR2 as FYNNEI. With V trimmed by 4 bases and J by 4 bases, 0 bases remained unmatched. CDR3 length: 13 amino acids. The CDR3 sequence is CASSGQGNQPQHF. The CDR3 DNA sequence: TGTGCCAGCAGTGGACAGGGGAATCAGCCCCAGCATTTT.